The 20 T cell receptor beta chains reported below all come from one sample, sequenced in a study of CD4 and CD8 cells across lung adenocarcinoma regions. TCRdb processed the PCR reads anew with MiXCR; each CDR3 protein has one entry. The repertoire holds about 3,300 distinct CDR3 sequences, less than 65% seen once, with roughly 20% in the top ten. The sequenced sample consisted of CD4+ T cells from the margin of a lung tumor. The source of these receptors is a female donor with lung adenocarcinoma. The CD4 and CD8 labels of this study may be unreliable.

This clonotype was seen only once. The chain is built from TRBV6-1 and TRBJ2-6; possible D gene TRBD1, 5 bases. The CDR3 is made up of 20 amino acids. Trimming removed 7 bases at V and 3 bases at J, with 28 bases between. CDR1 is MNHNS and CDR2 is SASEGT in the germline V gene. The CDR3 spells CASTMNWSGRLTRGANVLTF. The CDR3 coding sequence is TGTGCCAGCACCATGAATTGGTCAGGGCGGTTAACGCGTGGGGCCAACGTCCTGACTTTC.

This clonotype was detected a few times. V and J are TRBV6-1 and TRBJ2-7, with 8 bases fitting TRBD2. The end of the DNA is better explained by TRBJ2-1, so the J call may be wrong. The CDR3 loop spans 15 amino acids. Germline V gene lookup returns CDR1 MNHNS and CDR2 SASEGT. The CDR3 sequence is CASTPAGAHYGEQFF. The CDR3 region has the DNA TGTGCCAGCACCCCAGCGGGGGCCCACTATGGTGAGCAGTTCTTC.

This sequence joins TRBV7-2 and TRBJ2-5; D is unresolved. The end of the DNA aligns better with TRBJ2-7, so the J call may be wrong. The CDR3 has 12 amino acids. CDR1 is SGHTA and CDR2 is FQGNSA in the germline V gene. The CDR3 DNA sequence: TGTGCCAGCAGCCGCCCTGGATACGAGCAGTACTTC. This encodes CASSRPGYEQYF.

Remarks on this clonotype: The limits of the CDR3 on the DNA are not certain, so only TCRdb's listed CDR3 is given. The J gene is TRBJ2-1, the V gene TRBV6-1; the DNA was not compared with TRBD2, the D call given in the table. A total of 16 residues make up the CDR3, ends included. Germline-derived CDR1 and CDR2 are MNHNS and SASEGT. The CDR3 is CASSEVAGGSYEEQMF.

V and J are TRBV6-5 and TRBJ2-3, with a weak D call TRBD2 (6 bases). Trimming pared 2 bases from V and 10 bases from J, leaving 13 bases between. Germline V gives CDR1 MNHEY, CDR2 SVGAGI. There are 13 residues in the CDR3. CDR3 nucleotide sequence: TGTGCCAGCAGTTACAATATCGGGACTCCGCAGTATTTT. Translating it yields CASSYNIGTPQYF.

The rearrangement joins TRBV11-2 to TRBJ2-5; perhaps TRBD2 as D (5 bases). Trimming left V 2 bases short and J 4 bases short, with 11 bases between. The CDR3 covers 14 residues. Germline lookup yields CDR1 SGHAT and CDR2 FQNNGV. The CDR3 reads CASSLLLGPETQYF. The DNA for the CDR3 is TGTGCCAGCAGCTTACTACTAGGGCCAGAGACCCAGTACTTC.

This clonotype was recorded a few times. The CDR3 here is CASSLNSGTAETQYF. The CDR3 bases are TGCGCCAGCAGCCTGAATTCCGGGACGGCAGAGACCCAGTACTTC. The J gene is TRBJ2-5, the V gene TRBV5-1; tentatively, D is TRBD1 or TRBD2 (5 bases each). V was pared by 4 bases and J by 4 bases, with 17 bases between. This CDR3 has 15 residues. Germline CDR1 and CDR2: SGHRS and YFSETQ. The whole variable domain, filled in from reference TRBV5-1 and TRBJ2-5, reads KAGVTQTPRYLIKTRGQQVTLSCSPISGHRSVSWYQQTPGQGLQFLFEYFSETQRNKGNFPGRFSGRQFSNSRSEMNVSTLELGDSALYLCASSLNSGTAETQYFGPGTRLLVL.

This clonotype was found a few times. The rearrangement joins TRBV6-1 to TRBJ2-4, with a weak D call TRBD2 (6 bases). Germline CDR1 MNHNS, CDR2 SASEGT. CDR3 length: 16 amino acids. Trimming removed 3 bases at V and 1 base at J, with 13 bases between. The CDR3 coding sequence is TGTGCCAGCAGTGACCCTTCCGGAGGGGCCAAAAACATTCAGTACTTC. This gives the protein CASSDPSGGAKNIQYF.

The chain is built from TRBV6-1 and TRBJ1-2, with D unresolved. In germline, CDR1 is MNHNS, CDR2 SASEGT. The V end lost 1 base, the J end lost 4 bases, and 10 bases lay between the germline ends. This CDR3 contains 14 residues. CDR3 bases: TGTGCCAGCAGTGAAGGGTTAGAGGGCTATGGCTACACCTTC. This sequence encodes CASSEGLEGYGYTF.

This clonotype has only a few counts. CDR3 residues: CASRWTASSYNEQFF. The CDR3 DNA follows: TGTGCCAGCAGGTGGACGGCGAGCTCCTACAATGAGCAGTTCTTC. The chain has TRBV6-1 and TRBJ2-1, with D unresolved. This CDR3 is 15 amino acids long. V gave up 6 bases and J gave up 0 bases, with 12 bases separating them. Germline V lookup: CDR1 MNHNS, CDR2 SASEGT.

This clonotype was picked up a small number of times. This sequence joins TRBV6-1 and TRBJ2-1; D not resolved. CDR1 is MNHNS, CDR2 SASEGT, per germline. Trimming shortened V by 6 bases and J by 9 bases, and 15 bases separated the two germline ends. This CDR3 has 13 residues. The DNA of the CDR3 is TGTGCCAGCAGCTCGACTCCAGCGATTGAGCAGTTCTTC. Its translation: CASSSTPAIEQFF.

By frequency in the sample, this clonotype is large. The rearrangement links TRBV10-1 to TRBJ1-2; D uncertain. V shed 2 bases and J shed 1 base, with 5 bases lying between them. Germline CDR1 is WNHNN and CDR2 is SYGVQD (reference sequence). The CDR3 extends over 13 amino acids. DNA of the CDR3: TGCGCCAGCAGTGAGGGGATTAACTATGGCTACACCTTC. It translates to CASSEGINYGYTF.

This clonotype was seen a single time. The chain carries TRBV6-1 and TRBJ1-2; 7 positions match TRBD1. The CDR3 totals 15 residues. Germline trimming cut 3 bases from V and 7 bases from J; bases unmatched to any gene: 11. The germline V gene encodes CDR1 MNHNS and CDR2 SASEGT. This CDR3 reads CASSELGTVRFGYTF. The CDR3 DNA sequence: TGTGCCAGCAGTGAGCTTGGGACAGTTCGTTTTGGCTACACCTTC.

The V call is TRBV6-1, the J call TRBJ2-5; possible D gene TRBD1, 6 bases. Germline V gene lookup returns CDR1 MNHNS and CDR2 SASEGT. This CDR3 is 15 amino acids long. Trimming took 0 bases from V and 3 from J, leaving 11 bases between them. CDR3 loop: CASSEAPAGEETQYF. For the CDR3, the DNA is TGTGCCAGCAGTGAAGCCCCCGCAGGGGAAGAGACCCAGTACTTC.

This clonotype has just a few counts. The chain recombines TRBV6-1 with TRBJ1-1, with D tentatively TRBD1 (5 bases). Trimming cost V 7 bases and J 4 bases, with 16 bases left between them. CDR3 length: 14 amino acids. Germline CDR1 is MNHNS and CDR2 is SASEGT. The chain's CDR3 is CASIPPGPRTEAFF. CDR3 nucleotide sequence: TGTGCCAGCATCCCCCCGGGGCCCCGCACTGAAGCTTTCTTT.

V and J are TRBV6-5 and TRBJ1-4; D not certain. Germline CDR1 reads MNHEY; CDR2 reads SVGAGI. V lost 6 bases, J lost 0 bases, and 8 bases lay in between. CDR3 length: 14 residues. For the CDR3, the DNA is TGTGCCAGCAGCTACGGGACAACTAATGAAAAACTGTTTTTT. Encoded protein: CASSYGTTNEKLFF.

The V call is TRBV3-1, the J call TRBJ2-3; D may be TRBD2 (6 bases). The CDR3 runs 15 residues. The V end was cut by 2 bases, the J end by 1 base, with 10 bases between. Per germline, CDR1 LGHDT and CDR2 YNNKEL (reference sequence). CDR3 DNA sequence: TGTGCCAGCAGCCAACCTCGCGGGGGCACAGATACGCAGTATTTT. Protein product: CASSQPRGGTDTQYF.

The chain is built from TRBV6-1 and TRBJ1-1; perhaps TRBD1 as D (5 bases). Trimming stripped 7 bases from V and 3 bases from J, with 15 bases between. The CDR3 has 14 residues. The V gene's germline CDR1 is MNHNS and CDR2 SASEGT. CDR3 region: CASNRILGDTEAFF. The DNA for the CDR3 is TGTGCCAGCAATAGAATCCTGGGGGACACTGAAGCTTTCTTT.

This clonotype was seen only once. The chain joins TRBV7-9 to TRBJ2-3; D remains unclear. The germline V gene encodes CDR1 SEHNR and CDR2 FQNEAQ (reference sequence). The V gene lost 4 bases and the J gene lost 0 bases, with 11 bases spanning the gap. The CDR3 length is 15 residues. The DNA for the CDR3 is TGTGCCAGCAGCTCCTCCTTTACTAGCACAGATACGCAGTATTTT. Its translation is CASSSSFTSTDTQYF.

The rearrangement links TRBV12-3 or TRBV12-4 to TRBJ1-1; D ambiguous. Deletions cut 6 bases from V and 5 bases from J, with 10 bases between. CDR3 length: 12 amino acids. CDR3 amino acids: CASRGMGTEAFF. CDR3 in DNA: TGTGCCAGCAGGGGGATGGGGACTGAAGCTTTCTTT.